The TCR beta chain described here comes from a study of T-cell reconstitution after alpha-beta-depleted transplantation in children. This sample's TCRbeta library carried unique molecular identifier barcodes. TCRdb re-analysed the PCR reads in MiXCR, keeping a single row per CDR3 protein. This table has 150,000 to 200,000 distinct CDR3 sequences, 11% appearing once. This clonotype was detected ten times or more. Its antigen is unknown. Trimming took off 4 bases at V and 3 bases at J, with 9 bases between the two ends. Germline CDR1 reads SGHTA; CDR2 reads FQGNSA. CDR3 length equals 13 residues. Study observations and caveats: The study reportedly traced alpha-beta T cells about two months after transplant to several hundred expanded graft clones. Most T-cell counts and diversity one year after the transplant came from T cells that were newly produced. High day-60 TCRbeta diversity in some patients came from surviving recipient T cells and thymic progenitors.

The V call is TRBV7-2, the J call TRBJ1-2, with unresolved D. The clonotype originates from a boy younger than 10 with acute myeloid leukemia, due to receive a stem cell transplant. The source was PBMCs, collected before TCRalphabeta/CD19-depleted stem cell transplant. CDR3 DNA: TGTGCCAGCAGCTCCTTGGTACACTATGGCTACACCTTC. Encoded protein: CASSSLVHYGYTF.